This T cell receptor (beta chain) was captured in a study of shared clonotypes between healthy human individuals. CDR3 length: 13 amino acids. Germline assignment: CDR1 SGHDT and CDR2 YYEEEE. Losses at the gene ends were 2 bases for V and 7 bases for J; bases not matched to a gene: 0. In replicate PCRs of sorted subsets, roughly 200 ng DNA, about 30,000 T cell genomes, was used. Data came from immunoSEQ multiplex PCR; TCRdb stores just in-frame clones and leaves some out. The table includes some 2,400,000 clones, about 94% detected once. V and J are TRBV5-6 and TRBJ2-4, with TRBD2 matching over 10 bases. Material: naive CD4+ T cells sorted from blood. Specified subset: CD45RA+ positively selected. This clonotype was obtained from a man between 18 and 35 years old in good health. CDR3: CASSFSGGNIQYF. The CDR3 DNA reads TGTGCCAGCAGCTTTAGCGGGGGGAACATTCAGTACTTC.